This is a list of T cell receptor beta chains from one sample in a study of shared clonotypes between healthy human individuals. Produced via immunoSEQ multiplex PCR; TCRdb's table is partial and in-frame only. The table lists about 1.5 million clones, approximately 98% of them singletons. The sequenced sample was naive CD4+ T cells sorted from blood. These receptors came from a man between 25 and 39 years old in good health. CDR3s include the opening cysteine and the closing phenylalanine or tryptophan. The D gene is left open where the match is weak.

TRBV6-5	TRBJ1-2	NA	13	CASRLGPFDGYTF
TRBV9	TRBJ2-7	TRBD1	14	CASSPTGGLYEQYF
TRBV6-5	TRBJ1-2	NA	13	CASSYTHDSGCTF
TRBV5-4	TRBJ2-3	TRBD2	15	CASSEAGTSVGRGYF
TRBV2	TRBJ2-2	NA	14	CASGSTGLTGELFF
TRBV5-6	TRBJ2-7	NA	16	CASSLLGTLGSYEQYF
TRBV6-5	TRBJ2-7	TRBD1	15	CASSYKYRGTYEQYF
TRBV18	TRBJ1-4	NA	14	CASSPSLTNEKLFF
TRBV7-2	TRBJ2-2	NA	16	CASSIGSGSRGGELFF
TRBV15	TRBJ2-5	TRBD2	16	CATSRLAGGPVETQYF
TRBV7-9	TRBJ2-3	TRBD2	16	CASSFFTSGRTDTQYF